This T cell receptor (beta chain) was captured by sequencing in a study of Ad26.COV2.S vaccination and SARS-CoV-2 variants. Study results and caveats: Analyses that measured TCR breadth and depth may have underestimated total T cell responses.

The CDR3 is 15 amino acids. Germline CDR1 SGHTA, CDR2 FQGNSA. Trimming stripped 4 bases from V and 0 bases from J, with 10 bases between. Treatment here: some 20 received Ad26.COV2.S at low or high dose, single or two shots; a few received placebo; per-sample allocation not given. After the first vaccine or placebo injection, samples were drawn on day 63. As regards this clone: Antigen: not known.

Method: immunoSEQ multiplex PCR; TCRdb's copy keeps in-frame clones and lacks some. The repertoire holds 380,000 or so clones, 83% seen once, with almost 7.5% in the top ten. This material consisted of peripheral blood, taken in a trial of Ad26.COV2.S vaccine versus placebo. The TCR was taken from a person between 18 and 65 years old who received the Ad26.COV2.S COVID-19 vaccine or a placebo. This chain connects TRBV7-2 to TRBJ1-3; D ambiguous. The CDR3 spells CASSSDVLSGNTIYF. The CDR3 DNA is TGTGCCAGCAGCTCCGACGTCCTCTCTGGAAACACCATATATTTT.